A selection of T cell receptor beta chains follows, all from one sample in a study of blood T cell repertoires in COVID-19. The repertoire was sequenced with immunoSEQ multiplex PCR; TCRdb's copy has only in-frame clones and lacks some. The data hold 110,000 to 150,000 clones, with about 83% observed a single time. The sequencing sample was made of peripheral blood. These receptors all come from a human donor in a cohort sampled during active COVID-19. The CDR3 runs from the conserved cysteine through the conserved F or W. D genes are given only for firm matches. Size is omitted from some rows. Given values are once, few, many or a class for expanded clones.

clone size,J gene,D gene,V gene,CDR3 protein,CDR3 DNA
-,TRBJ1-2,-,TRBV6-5,CASSYSGLYGYTF,TGTGCCAGCAGTTACTCGGGGCTTTATGGCTACACCTTC
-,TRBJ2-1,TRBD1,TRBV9,CASSVDEGQGWNEQFF,TGTGCCAGCAGCGTAGATGAGGGACAGGGTTGGAATGAGCAGTTCTTC
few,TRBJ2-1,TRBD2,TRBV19,CASSSLGTSGNFYNEQFF,TGTGCCAGTAGTAGCCTCGGGACTAGCGGGAATTTCTACAATGAGCAGTTCTTC
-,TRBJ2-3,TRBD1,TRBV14,CASSFRDRGSTDTQYF,TGTGCCAGCAGCTTCCGGGACAGGGGGTCCACAGATACGCAGTATTTT
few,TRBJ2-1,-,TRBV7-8,CASRAGRLNNEQFF,TGTGCCAGCAGGGCGGGTCGCCTGAACAATGAGCAGTTCTTC
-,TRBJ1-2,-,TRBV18,CASSPQTDPNYGYTF,TGTGCCAGCTCACCACAGACAGATCCTAACTATGGCTACACCTTC
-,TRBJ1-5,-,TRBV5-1,CASSPTTDQPQHF,TGCGCCAGCAGCCCAACGACTGATCAGCCCCAGCATTTT
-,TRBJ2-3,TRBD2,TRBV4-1,CASSLTSSGRAKDTQYF,TGCGCCAGCAGCCTTACCTCAAGCGGGAGGGCAAAAGATACGCAGTATTTT
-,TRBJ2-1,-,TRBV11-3,CASSLDQARGEQFF,TGTGCCAGCAGCTTAGATCAGGCCAGAGGGGAGCAGTTCTTC
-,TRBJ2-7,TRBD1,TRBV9,CASSVGGTGGYEQYF,TGTGCCAGCAGCGTAGGTGGAACAGGGGGCTACGAGCAGTACTTC
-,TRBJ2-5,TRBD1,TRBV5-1,CASSLGTGVETQYF,TGCGCCAGCAGCTTGGGGACAGGGGTGGAGACCCAGTACTTC
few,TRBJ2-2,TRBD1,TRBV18,CASYPLKLQDRGTGELFF,TGTGCCAGCTACCCCCTCAAGTTACAAGACAGGGGCACCGGGGAGCTGTTTTTT
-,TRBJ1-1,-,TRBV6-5,CASSYTLQTGTEAFF,TGTGCCAGCAGTTACACCCTTCAAACAGGGACTGAAGCTTTCTTT